These T cell receptor beta chains were read from a single sample in a study of response to subunit inactivated influenza vaccine. TCRdb processed the RT-PCR reads anew with MiXCR; each CDR3 protein has one entry. The repertoire has about 620,000 distinct CDR3 sequences, about 10% of them found once; the top ten carry more than 9.5%. This sample also appeared in a second study, on T cells expressing NK-cell markers.

Material: PBMCs from blood, obtained on the day of vaccination. Source of these receptors: a man aged 50 to 60 who received an inactivated influenza vaccine. CDR3s include the opening cysteine and the closing phenylalanine or tryptophan. D genes are given only for firm matches. Size tells how often a clone was seen (once, few, many) or the class of an expanded clone, and some rows leave it out.

V gene	D gene	clone size	J gene	CDR3 protein	CDR3 DNA
TRBV3-1	TRBD2	few	TRBJ2-3	CASSHATSGRNTQYF	TGTGCCAGCAGCCACGCGACTAGCGGTCGAAATACGCAGTATTTT
TRBV20-1	.	few	TRBJ2-1	CSASSQTYNEQFF	TGCAGTGCTAGCTCGCAGACCTACAATGAGCAGTTCTTC
TRBV12-3/TRBV12-4	.	many	TRBJ2-1	CASSFGSLLNNEQFF	TGTGCCAGCAGTTTTGGGTCCCTTCTAAACAATGAGCAGTTCTTC
TRBV5-1	.	.	TRBJ2-7	CASSLRYASYEQYF	TGCGCCAGCAGCTTGAGGTACGCCTCCTACGAGCAGTACTTC
TRBV5-1	.	few	TRBJ2-7	CASSLTGDTTYEQYF	TGCGCCAGCAGTCTGACCGGGGACACCACCTACGAGCAGTACTTC
TRBV20-1	TRBD2	.	TRBJ2-3	CSASLLAGGTSTDTQYF	TGCAGTGCTAGTCTTTTAGCGGGAGGGACTAGCACAGATACGCAGTATTTT
TRBV12-3/TRBV12-4	TRBD2	.	TRBJ2-5	CASSTGLAGLQETQYF	TGTGCCAGCAGTACCGGACTAGCGGGACTACAAGAGACCCAGTACTTC
TRBV7-2	TRBD2	.	TRBJ2-7	CASSKLAGPYEQYF	TGTGCCAGCAGCAAGTTAGCGGGCCCCTACGAGCAGTACTTC
TRBV6-2/TRBV6-3	TRBD2	many	TRBJ2-3	CASSRSGTSGATDTQYF	TGTGCCAGCAGCAGATCAGGGACTAGCGGGGCCACAGATACGCAGTATTTT
TRBV20-1	TRBD2	many	TRBJ2-3	CSAREEGLAGDTQYF	TGCAGTGCTAGAGAAGAGGGACTAGCGGGAGATACGCAGTATTTT
TRBV4-1	.	many	TRBJ2-7	CASSQASAYEQYF	TGCGCCAGCAGCCAAGCCTCGGCCTACGAGCAGTACTTC
TRBV2	.	few	TRBJ1-2	CASRRQDANYGYTF	TGTGCCAGCAGGCGACAGGACGCTAACTATGGCTACACCTTC
TRBV12-3/TRBV12-4	TRBD2	few	TRBJ2-3	CASNLAGGRGDTQYF	TGTGCCAGCAACCTAGCGGGGGGGCGTGGAGATACGCAGTATTTT
TRBV5-1	TRBD2	.	TRBJ2-3	CASSLDLAGNTDTQYF	TGCGCCAGCAGCTTGGATCTAGCGGGGAACACAGATACGCAGTATTTT
TRBV27	.	.	TRBJ1-1	CASESGMGTEAFF	TGTGCCAGCGAAAGTGGGATGGGCACTGAAGCTTTCTTT
TRBV5-6	.	.	TRBJ2-5	CASSLVGLDFQETQYF	TGTGCCAGCAGCTTGGTGGGACTCGATTTCCAAGAGACCCAGTACTTC
TRBV10-1	TRBD2	few	TRBJ2-1	CASSDLAGAPNEQFF	TGCGCCAGCAGCGACTTAGCGGGGGCTCCCAATGAGCAGTTCTTC
TRBV7-2	.	.	TRBJ1-5	CASSLALGIYSNQPQHF	TGTGCCAGCAGCTTAGCGCTGGGGATATATAGCAATCAGCCCCAGCATTTT
TRBV6-1	TRBD1	.	TRBJ2-2	CASRKAGTGITGELFF	TGTGCCAGCCGGAAAGCCGGGACAGGAATCACCGGGGAGCTGTTTTTT
TRBV29-1	TRBD2	few	TRBJ2-1	CSVRRESNEQFF	TGCAGCGTGCGGCGGGAGAGCAATGAGCAGTTCTTC
TRBV5-1	.	many	TRBJ2-2	CASSLDPATGELFF	TGCGCCAGCAGCTTGGATCCAGCGACCGGGGAGCTGTTTTTT
TRBV5-1	.	many	TRBJ2-7	CASSTLISGGYEQYF	TGCGCCAGCAGCACCCTAATCTCCGGGGGATATGAGCAGTACTTC
TRBV6-5	TRBD2	many	TRBJ2-2	CASSYQGTSGRGLWGTGELFF	TGTGCCAGCAGTTACCAGGGGACTAGCGGGAGAGGTCTTTGGGGCACCGGGGAGCTGTTTTTT
TRBV5-1	TRBD2	few	TRBJ2-1	CASSSRLAGIFF	TGCGCCAGCAGCTCCCGACTAGCGGGGATTTTCTTC
TRBV5-1	.	many	TRBJ1-5	CASSLLGQTDQPQHF	TGCGCCAGCAGCTTGCTGGGACAAACAGATCAGCCCCAGCATTTT
TRBV27	.	many	TRBJ1-1	CASRYPNAQNTEAFF	TGTGCCAGCCGATACCCCAACGCGCAGAACACTGAAGCTTTCTTT
TRBV7-9	TRBD2	.	TRBJ2-5	CASSLRDYEETQYF	TGTGCCAGCAGCCTCCGGGACTACGAAGAGACCCAGTACTTC
TRBV18	TRBD1	.	TRBJ1-5	CASSPDYRGGQPQHF	TGTGCCAGCTCACCAGATTACAGGGGCGGTCAGCCCCAGCATTTT
TRBV6-1	.	few	TRBJ2-2	CASSEWGFGDTGELFF	TGTGCCAGCAGTGAATGGGGGTTTGGGGACACCGGGGAGCTGTTTTTT
TRBV7-3	.	.	TRBJ1-1	CASSSDKNTEAFF	TGTGCCAGCAGCTCAGACAAGAACACTGAAGCTTTCTTT
TRBV4-1	.	.	TRBJ1-3	CASSQDSGGGNTIYF	TGCGCCAGCAGCCAGGACAGTGGAGGTGGAAACACCATATATTTT
TRBV4-3	.	.	TRBJ2-3	CASSQEVQRTSTDTQYF	TGCGCCAGCAGCCAAGAGGTCCAGCGGACTAGCACAGATACGCAGTATTTT
TRBV9	TRBD1	many	TRBJ2-1	CASSTGQGSYNEQFF	TGTGCCAGCAGCACCGGACAGGGCTCCTACAATGAGCAGTTCTTC
TRBV16	.	many	TRBJ1-5	CASSQSRDQPQHF	TGTGCCAGCAGCCAATCGCGGGATCAGCCCCAGCATTTT
TRBV5-1	TRBD1	.	TRBJ2-1	CASSFDRVEQFF	TGCGCCAGCAGCTTCGACAGGGTGGAGCAGTTCTTC
TRBV7-7	.	.	TRBJ2-3	CASSPGIRGGRDTQYF	TGTGCCAGCAGCCCAGGAATCAGGGGAGGACGGGATACGCAGTATTTT
TRBV20-1	TRBD1	.	TRBJ2-5	CSAKRTGKETQYF	TGCAGTGCTAAAAGGACAGGGAAAGAGACCCAGTACTTC
TRBV11-1	TRBD2	once	TRBJ2-1	CASSSRLSGIGGRDEQFF	TGTGCCAGCAGCTCCCGACTTAGCGGGATCGGTGGTCGCGATGAGCAGTTCTTC
TRBV9	TRBD2	few	TRBJ2-1	CASSVEPSGYNEQFF	TGTGCCAGCAGCGTAGAGCCTAGCGGATACAATGAGCAGTTCTTC